The present entry profiles one TCR beta chain with its context. The data belong to a study of Graves' ophthalmopathy and Graves' hyperthyroidism. Trimming took off 0 bases at V and 13 bases at J, with 14 bases between the two ends. Germline CDR1 SGDLS, CDR2 YYNGEE. The CDR3 contains 13 residues. The authors amplified TCR beta CDR3 regions, and they did so from RNA transcripts for repertoire sequencing. The workflow started with a first-round RT-PCR run with HTBI primers and then moved on to a second-round multiplex PCR. TCRdb analysed the multiplex PCR reads with MiXCR anew, one entry per CDR3 protein. This table holds roughly 1.1 million distinct CDR3 sequences, 35% to 40% found once. Pregnancy or lactation, uncontrolled infections and other autoimmune diseases were grounds for excluding patients.

This chain links TRBV9 with TRBJ1-5; TRBD1 is a possible D gene (5 bases). Sequenced material: peripheral blood or thyroid tissue (not recorded which). The sequence was collected from an adult man with Graves' hyperthyroidism. This chain's CDR3 is CASSVGGQSNQHF. CDR3 in DNA: TGTGCCAGCAGCGTAGGTGGACAAAGCAATCAGCATTTT.